The next 22 T cell receptor beta chains were all read from a single sample in a study of cytomegalovirus exposure and HLA in healthy donors. It was with 60 Vbeta and 13 Jbeta primers that the PCR ran. Some clones are missing from TCRdb's copy, which holds only in-frame ones; the method was immunoSEQ multiplex PCR. The table for this sample gives roughly 110,000 clones. The material sequenced was PBMCs. These receptors all come from a man aged 30 to 39 in good health and CMV-seronegative.

CDR3 sequence (DNA): TGTGCCAGCAGCTTGGCGGGAAAAGCAACTAATGAAAAACTGTTTTTT. It translates to CASSLAGKATNEKLFF. The chain is built from TRBV5-6 and TRBJ1-4; D not certain. V was shortened by 0 bases and J by 0 bases, with 9 bases between the two germline ends. CDR3 length: 16 amino acids. Germline lookup yields CDR1 SGHDT and CDR2 YYEEEE.

The chain recombines TRBV5-5 with TRBJ2-3, with 7 bases matching TRBD1. V was clipped by 0 bases and J by 6 bases; unmatched bases: 10. CDR1 is SGHKS, CDR2 YYEKEE, per germline (reference sequence). This CDR3 comprises 16 residues. The CDR3 loop is CASSLVGTVAPDTQYF. The CDR3 bases are TGTGCCAGCAGCTTGGTTGGGACAGTGGCCCCCGATACGCAGTATTTT.

The gene calls are TRBV7-2 and TRBJ1-4, with 9 positions matching TRBD1. J was trimmed by 4 bases and V by 5 bases; bases with no gene match: 8. Per the germline V gene, CDR1 is SGHTA and CDR2 is FQGNSA. The CDR3 is made up of 16 amino acids. Here the CDR3 reads CASSPPTGGGNEKLFF. The CDR3 region has the DNA TGTGCCAGCAGCCCCCCGACAGGGGGAGGTAATGAAAAACTGTTTTTT.

V usage is TRBV7-3 and J usage is TRBJ2-3; D is ambiguous. Between the trimmed V and J ends, which lost 1 base and 6 bases, there was a span of 11 bases. The CDR3 runs to 14 residues. Germline V lookup: CDR1 SGHTA, CDR2 FQGTGA. This CDR3 is CASSLIPPRDTQYF. CDR3 nucleotides: TGTGCCAGCAGCTTAATCCCCCCGAGGGATACGCAGTATTTT.

For this clone: Different DNA sequences within this sample yield the same CDR3. The chain links TRBV6-7 to TRBJ2-5; 8 nucleotides agree with TRBD2. TRBV6-7 is identified as an open reading frame with a role that is uncertain. With V trimmed by 8 bases and J by 1 base, 12 bases remained unmatched. This CDR3 region has 16 residues. The CDR3 DNA reads as TGTGCCAGCCCGCCCCGCGGCAGCGGGGGCCAAGAGACCCAGTACTTC. This translates into CASPPRGSGGQETQYF.

This chain uses TRBV2 with TRBJ2-5; maybe TRBD2 (6 bases). The CDR3 sequence is 15 residues long. Trimming took 6 bases from V and 9 from J, leaving 23 bases between them. Germline V gives CDR1 SNHLY, CDR2 FYNNEI. The DNA of the CDR3 is TGTGCCAGCAGACCCACGAAACTAGCTGAATTGGCCCAGTACTTC. Amino acid sequence: CASRPTKLAELAQYF. Looking up the rest from reference TRBV2 and TRBJ2-5 gives the full variable domain: EPEVTQTPSHQVTQMGQEVILRCVPISNHLYFYWYRQILGQKVEFLVSFYNNEISEKSEIFDDQFSVERPDGSNFTLKIRSTKLEDSAMYFCASRPTKLAELAQYFGPGTRLLVL.

V gene TRBV11-2 combines with J gene TRBJ2-5; a weak D match, TRBD1 (7 bases). Germline CDR1 SGHAT, CDR2 FQNNGV. The CDR3 runs to 15 residues. The V gene lost 5 bases and the J gene lost 5 bases, with 18 bases spanning the gap. The CDR3 sequence: CASSALAGGGETQYF. The DNA for the CDR3 is TGTGCCAGCAGCGCCCTTGCTGGAGGGGGCGAGACCCAGTACTTC.

This chain links TRBV11-2 with TRBJ1-4; 8 positions agree with TRBD1. The V gene end was trimmed by 7 bases and the J gene end by 8 bases; junction bases not matched to a gene: 9. Germline CDR1 is SGHAT and CDR2 is FQNNGV. CDR3 length equals 14 residues. The CDR3 loop reads CASKKQGGEEKLFF. Here the CDR3 DNA reads TGTGCCAGCAAAAAACAGGGGGGCGAGGAAAAACTGTTTTTT. Supplemented by reference TRBV11-2 and TRBJ1-4, the full variable domain reads EAGVAQSPRYKIIEKRQSVAFWCNPISGHATLYWYQQILGQGPKLLIQFQNNGVVDDSQLPKDRFSAERLKGVDSTLKIQPAKLEDSAVYLCASKKQGGEEKLFFGSGTQLSVL.

The chain has TRBV7-3 and TRBJ2-5; TRBD1 matches 8 bases. V shed 2 bases and J 7 bases; nucleotides not matched to a gene: 6. Germline V gives CDR1 SGHTA, CDR2 FQGTGA. CDR3 length: 14 residues. The CDR3 reads CASSLLGQGATQYF. The CDR3 nucleotides are TGTGCCAGCAGCTTACTTGGACAGGGTGCGACCCAGTACTTC.

The rearrangement links TRBV7-2 to TRBJ2-2; 8 bases align to TRBD1. The germline V gene encodes CDR1 SGHTA and CDR2 FQGNSA. This CDR3 region has 16 residues. V lost 2 bases to trimming and J lost 1 base; unmatched junction nucleotides: 3. CDR3 residues: CASSLTGTGNTGELFF. CDR3 nucleotides: TGTGCCAGCAGCTTAACCGGGACAGGGAACACCGGGGAGCTGTTTTTT.

The V gene is TRBV5-1, the J gene TRBJ2-1; 7 nucleotides align to TRBD1. CDR1 SGHRS and CDR2 YFSETQ come from the germline V gene. The CDR3 consists of 14 residues. J lost 4 bases, V lost 0 bases, and 1 base had no gene match. DNA of the CDR3: TGCGCCAGCAGCTTGGCGGGACAGTACAATGAGCAGTTCTTC. Protein sequence: CASSLAGQYNEQFF. Drawing the rest from reference TRBV5-1 and TRBJ2-1, the complete variable domain is KAGVTQTPRYLIKTRGQQVTLSCSPISGHRSVSWYQQTPGQGLQFLFEYFSETQRNKGNFPGRFSGRQFSNSRSEMNVSTLELGDSALYLCASSLAGQYNEQFFGPGTRLTVL.

This chain links TRBV5-4 with TRBJ1-1; unclear D gene. V dropped 0 bases and J dropped 10 bases, with 10 bases sitting between them. CDR3 length: 12 residues. Germline V gene data show CDR1 as SGHNT and CDR2 as YYREEE (reference sequence). The CDR3 DNA sequence: TGTGCCAGCAGCTTGGGATCCGAGGGAGCTTTCTTT. It translates to CASSLGSEGAFF.

The J gene is TRBJ2-7, the V gene TRBV28; weak D call: TRBD1 (5 bases). CDR3 length: 15 amino acids. Trimming took 5 bases from V and 4 from J, leaving 18 bases between them. Germline CDR1 reads MDHEN; CDR2 reads SYDVKM. The CDR3 DNA reads as TGTGCCAGCAGTACCCCCCGGACATACGCTTACGAGCAGTACTTC. Residues: CASSTPRTYAYEQYF.

The CDR3: CASSSGTGSSTDTQYF. CDR3 sequence (DNA): TGTGCCAGCAGTTCAGGGACAGGGAGTAGCACAGATACGCAGTATTTT. The V gene is TRBV28, the J gene TRBJ2-3; the match to TRBD1 covers 9 bases. CDR3 length: 16 residues. The V gene end was trimmed by 4 bases and the J gene end by 0 bases; junction bases not matched to a gene: 5. Germline V lookup: CDR1 MDHEN, CDR2 SYDVKM.

The V gene is TRBV7-6, the J gene TRBJ2-3; D might be TRBD1 (5 bases). Germline V gene lookup returns CDR1 SGHVS and CDR2 FNYEAQ. This CDR3 comprises 16 residues. The V and J ends lost 0 bases and 4 bases respectively, with 14 bases between them. DNA for the CDR3: TGTGCCAGCAGCTTAGCGCGAGTCATCAGGGCAGATACGCAGTATTTT. Amino acids: CASSLARVIRADTQYF.

The gene calls are TRBV5-1 and TRBJ2-7, with 11 bases identical to TRBD1. The germline V gene has CDR1 SGHRS and CDR2 YFSETQ. The junction had 1 base not matched to a gene; V was cut back by 7 bases and J by 4 bases. This CDR3 region has 12 residues. In DNA, the CDR3 is TGCGCCAGCGGGACAGGGGGATACGAGCAGTACTTC. It encodes CASGTGGYEQYF.

The genes are TRBV15 and TRBJ1-1; D is possibly TRBD1 (5 bases). The CDR3 runs 15 residues. V dropped 1 base and J dropped 7 bases, with 16 bases sitting between them. Germline CDR1 and CDR2: LNHNV and YYDKDF (reference sequence). The CDR3 protein is CATSRVVSPGGEAFF. The CDR3 DNA reads TGTGCCACCAGCAGAGTGGTATCCCCGGGGGGTGAAGCTTTCTTT. The variable domain in full, completed from reference TRBV15 and TRBJ1-1, reads DAMVIQNPRYQVTQFGKPVTLSCSQTLNHNVMYWYQQKSSQAPKLLFHYYDKDFNNEADTPDNFQSRRPNTSFCFLDIRSPGLGDTAMYLCATSRVVSPGGEAFFGQGTRLTVV.

The chain links TRBV7-8 to TRBJ2-7, with 8 bases that match TRBD1. After removal of 3 bases from V and 0 bases from J, the junction contained 1 base not matched to a gene. This CDR3 has 14 amino acids. Germline lookup yields CDR1 SGHVS and CDR2 FQNEAQ. This CDR3 reads CASSLDRDSYEQYF. The DNA for the CDR3 is TGTGCCAGCAGCTTGGACAGGGACTCCTACGAGCAGTACTTC. The whole variable domain, filled in from reference TRBV7-8 and TRBJ2-7, reads GAGVSQSPRYKVAKRGQDVALRCDPISGHVSLFWYQQALGQGPEFLTYFQNEAQLDKSGLPSDRFFAERPEGSVSTLKIQRTQQEDSAVYLCASSLDRDSYEQYFGPGTRLTVT.

Of note for this clone: Other DNA sequences in this sample translate to the same CDR3. The chain combines TRBV30 with TRBJ2-7; 7 nucleotides agree with TRBD1. Germline CDR1 reads GTSNPN; CDR2 reads SVGIG (reference sequence). The V and J ends lost 2 bases and 0 bases, in that order; junction bases with no gene match: 4. The CDR3 has 14 residues. This CDR3 is CAWSSGQDSYEQYF. In DNA, the CDR3 is TGTGCCTGGAGTTCAGGACAGGACTCCTACGAGCAGTACTTC.

The chain uses TRBV2 and TRBJ2-7, with a tentative D call TRBD1 (6 bases). The V gene's germline CDR1 is SNHLY and CDR2 FYNNEI. This CDR3 is 12 amino acids long. Trimming removed 4 bases at V and 4 bases at J, with 8 bases between. CDR3: CASSGQGYEQYF. The CDR3 DNA sequence: TGTGCCAGCAGTGGGCAGGGGTACGAGCAGTACTTC.

The chain is built from TRBV4-2 and TRBJ2-7, with a possible D match to TRBD2 (5 bases). Germline CDR1 and CDR2: LGHNA and YNFKEQ. The length of the CDR3 is 14 residues. Trimming shortened V by 0 bases and J by 3 bases, and 9 bases separated the two germline ends. The CDR3 bases are TGTGCCAGCAGCCAAGATTCCGGGATCTACGAGCAGTACTTC. The encoded protein is CASSQDSGIYEQYF.

The chain employs TRBV7-8 and TRBJ2-7; possibly TRBD1 for D (6 bases). The CDR3 sequence is 15 residues long. Trimming cost V 4 bases and J 0 bases, with 13 bases left between them. Germline CDR1 reads SGHVS; CDR2 reads FQNEAQ. CDR3 in amino acids: CASSSTSQGSYEQYF. DNA for the CDR3: TGTGCCAGCAGCTCCACCTCACAGGGCTCCTACGAGCAGTACTTC.